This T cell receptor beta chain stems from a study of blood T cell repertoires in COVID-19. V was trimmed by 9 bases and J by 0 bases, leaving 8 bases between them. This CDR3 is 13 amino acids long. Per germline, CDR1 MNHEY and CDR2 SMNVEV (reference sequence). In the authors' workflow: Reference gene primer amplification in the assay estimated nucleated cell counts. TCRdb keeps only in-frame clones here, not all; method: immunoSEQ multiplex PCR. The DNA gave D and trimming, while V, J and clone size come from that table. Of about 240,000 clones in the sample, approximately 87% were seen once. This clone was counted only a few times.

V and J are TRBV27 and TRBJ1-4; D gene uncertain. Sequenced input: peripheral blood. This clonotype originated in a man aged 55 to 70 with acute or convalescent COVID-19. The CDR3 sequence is CASAEATNEKLFF. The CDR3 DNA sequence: TGTGCCAGTGCGGAAGCAACTAATGAAAAACTGTTTTTT. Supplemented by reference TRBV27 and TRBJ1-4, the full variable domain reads EAQVTQNPRYLITVTGKKLTVTCSQNMNHEYMSWYRQDPGLGLRQIYYSMNVEVTDKGDVPEGYKVSRKEKRNFPLILESPSPNQTSLYFCASAEATNEKLFFGSGTQLSVL.